The T cell receptor (beta chain) described here comes from a study of OX40 agonist ivuxolimab in advanced cancers. Study overall: Ivuxolimab is a fully human IgG2 antibody that activates OX40 (CD134).

Sampled blood was obtained at baseline, cycle 4 day 1, and cycle 7 day 1. The J segment lost 7 bases and the V segment lost 3 bases, leaving 8 bases of the junction unmatched. The CDR3 consists of 14 residues. Germline V gives CDR1 KGHSH, CDR2 LQKENI. Using immunoSEQ multiplex PCR, the repertoire was profiled, and TCRdb retains in-frame clones only, with some absent. The table lists about 68,000 clones, more than 75% of them singletons. The chain is built from TRBV18 and TRBJ2-7; TRBD1 aligns across 8 bases. The specimen comprised CD4+ or CD8+ T cells sorted from blood, sampled in a trial of the OX40 agonist ivuxolimab. The source of this sequence is an adult with an advanced solid tumor such as melanoma, head and neck, liver or kidney cancer. Here the CDR3 DNA reads TGTGCCAGCTCACCGAATGGACAGGGAAGTGAGCAGTACTTC. This sequence encodes CASSPNGQGSEQYF. The variable domain in full, completed from reference TRBV18 and TRBJ2-7, reads NAGVMQNPRHLVRRRGQEARLRCSPMKGHSHVYWYRQLPEEGLKFMVYLQKENIIDESGMPKERFSAEFPKEGPSILRIQQVVRGDSAAYFCASSPNGQGSEQYFGPGTRLTVT.